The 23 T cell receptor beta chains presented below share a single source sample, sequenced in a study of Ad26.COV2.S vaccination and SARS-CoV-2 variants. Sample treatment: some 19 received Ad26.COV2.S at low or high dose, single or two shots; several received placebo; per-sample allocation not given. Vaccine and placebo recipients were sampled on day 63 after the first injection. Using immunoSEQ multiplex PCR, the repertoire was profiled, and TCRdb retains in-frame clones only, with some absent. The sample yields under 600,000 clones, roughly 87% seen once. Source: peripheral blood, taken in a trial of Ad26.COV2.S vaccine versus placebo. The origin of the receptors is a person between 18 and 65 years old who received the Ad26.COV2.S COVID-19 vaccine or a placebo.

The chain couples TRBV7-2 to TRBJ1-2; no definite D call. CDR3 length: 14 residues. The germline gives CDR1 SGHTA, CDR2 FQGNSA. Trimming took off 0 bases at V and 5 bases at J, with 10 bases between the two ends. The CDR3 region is CASSLAGGGYGYTF. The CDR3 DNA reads TGTGCCAGCAGCTTAGCGGGCGGAGGGTATGGCTACACCTTC.

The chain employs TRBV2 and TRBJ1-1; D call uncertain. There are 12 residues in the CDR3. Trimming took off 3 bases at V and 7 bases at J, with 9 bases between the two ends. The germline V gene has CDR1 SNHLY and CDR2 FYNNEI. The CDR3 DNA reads TGTGCCAGCAGTGATAATGGGGATGAAGCTTTCTTT. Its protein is CASSDNGDEAFF.

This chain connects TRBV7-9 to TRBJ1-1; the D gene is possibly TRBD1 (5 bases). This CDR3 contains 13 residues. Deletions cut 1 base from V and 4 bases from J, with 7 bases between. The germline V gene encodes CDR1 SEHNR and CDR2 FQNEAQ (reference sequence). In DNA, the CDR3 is TGTGCCAGCAGCTTAGGACAGAGCACTGAAGCTTTCTTT. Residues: CASSLGQSTEAFF.

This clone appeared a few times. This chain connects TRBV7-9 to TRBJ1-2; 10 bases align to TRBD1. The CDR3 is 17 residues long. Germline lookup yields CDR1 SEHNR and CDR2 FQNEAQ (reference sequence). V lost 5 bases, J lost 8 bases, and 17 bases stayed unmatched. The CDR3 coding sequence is TGTGCCAGCAGCCCCAACAACCCGGGACAGGGGTCGTCAGGCTACACCTTC. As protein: CASSPNNPGQGSSGYTF.

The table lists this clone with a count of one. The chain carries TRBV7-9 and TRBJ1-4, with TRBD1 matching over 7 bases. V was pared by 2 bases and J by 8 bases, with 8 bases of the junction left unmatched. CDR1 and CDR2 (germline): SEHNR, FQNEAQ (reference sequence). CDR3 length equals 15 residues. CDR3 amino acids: CASSLPAGGWEKLFF. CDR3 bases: TGTGCCAGCAGCTTACCGGCAGGGGGTTGGGAAAAACTGTTTTTT.

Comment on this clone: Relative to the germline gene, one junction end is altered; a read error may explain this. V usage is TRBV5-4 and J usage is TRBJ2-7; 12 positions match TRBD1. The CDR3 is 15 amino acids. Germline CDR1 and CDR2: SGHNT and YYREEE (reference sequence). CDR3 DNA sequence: TGTGCCAGCAGTTTGGGGACAGGGGGCTTCTACGAGCAGTACTTC. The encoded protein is CASSLGTGGFYEQYF.

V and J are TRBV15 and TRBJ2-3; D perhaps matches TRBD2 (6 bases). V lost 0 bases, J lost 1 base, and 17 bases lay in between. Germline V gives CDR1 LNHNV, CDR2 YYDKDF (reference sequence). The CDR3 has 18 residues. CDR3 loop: CATSRDGGWGTRTDTQYF. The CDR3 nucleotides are TGTGCCACCAGCAGAGATGGAGGGTGGGGGACCCGCACAGATACGCAGTATTTT.

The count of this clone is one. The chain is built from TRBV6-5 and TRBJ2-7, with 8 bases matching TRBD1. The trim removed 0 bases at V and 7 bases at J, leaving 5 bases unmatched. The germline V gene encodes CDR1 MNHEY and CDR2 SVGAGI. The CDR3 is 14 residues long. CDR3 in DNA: TGTGCCAGCAGTTACTCGGACAGGGTAATGGAGCAGTACTTC. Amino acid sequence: CASSYSDRVMEQYF.

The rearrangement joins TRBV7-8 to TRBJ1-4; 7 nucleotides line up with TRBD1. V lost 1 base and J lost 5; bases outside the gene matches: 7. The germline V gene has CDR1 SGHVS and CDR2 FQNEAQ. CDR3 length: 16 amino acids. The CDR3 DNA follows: TGTGCCAGCAGCTTAGGGGCAGGGACAGTGAATGAAAAACTGTTTTTT. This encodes CASSLGAGTVNEKLFF.

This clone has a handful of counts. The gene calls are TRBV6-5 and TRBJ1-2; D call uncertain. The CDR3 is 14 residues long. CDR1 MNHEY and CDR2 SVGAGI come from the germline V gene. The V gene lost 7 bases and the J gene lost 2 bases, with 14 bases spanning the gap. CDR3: CASTGGRSNYGYTF. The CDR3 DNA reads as TGTGCCAGCACTGGTGGGCGGTCCAACTATGGCTACACCTTC.

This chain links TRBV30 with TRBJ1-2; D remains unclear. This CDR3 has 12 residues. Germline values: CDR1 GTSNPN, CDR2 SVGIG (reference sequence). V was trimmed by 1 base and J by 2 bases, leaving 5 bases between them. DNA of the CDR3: TGTGCCTGGAGTGAAGCGAACTATGGCTACACCTTC. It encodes CAWSEANYGYTF.

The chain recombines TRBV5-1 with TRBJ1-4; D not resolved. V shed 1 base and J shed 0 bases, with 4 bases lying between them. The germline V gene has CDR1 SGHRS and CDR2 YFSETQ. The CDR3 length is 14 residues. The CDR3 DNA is TGCGCCAGCAGCTTGCTGACAACTAATGAAAAACTGTTTTTT. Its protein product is CASSLLTTNEKLFF.

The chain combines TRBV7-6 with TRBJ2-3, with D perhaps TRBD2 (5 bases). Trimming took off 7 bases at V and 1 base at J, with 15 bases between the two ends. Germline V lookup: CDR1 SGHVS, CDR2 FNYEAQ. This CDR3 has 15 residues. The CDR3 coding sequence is TGTGCCAGCACCAACAATGAGGGCCGCACAGATACGCAGTATTTT. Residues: CASTNNEGRTDTQYF.

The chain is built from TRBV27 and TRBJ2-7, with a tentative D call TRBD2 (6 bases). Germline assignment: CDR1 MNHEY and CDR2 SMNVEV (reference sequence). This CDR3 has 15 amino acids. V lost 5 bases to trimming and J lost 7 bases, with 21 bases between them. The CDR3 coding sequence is TGTGCCAGCAGTACACTACCCCGGAGGGGCGCTGAGCAGTACTTC. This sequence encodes CASSTLPRRGAEQYF.

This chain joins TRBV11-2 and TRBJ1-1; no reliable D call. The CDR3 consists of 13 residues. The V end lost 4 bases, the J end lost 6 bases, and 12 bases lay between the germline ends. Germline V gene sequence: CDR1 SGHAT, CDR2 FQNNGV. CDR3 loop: CASSSESVPEAFF. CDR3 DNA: TGTGCCAGCAGCTCAGAGTCGGTACCTGAAGCTTTCTTT.

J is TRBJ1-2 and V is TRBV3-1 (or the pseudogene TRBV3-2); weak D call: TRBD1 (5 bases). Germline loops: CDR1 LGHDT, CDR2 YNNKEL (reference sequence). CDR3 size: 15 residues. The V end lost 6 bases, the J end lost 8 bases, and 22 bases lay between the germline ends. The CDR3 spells CASRSTTTSGPGYTF. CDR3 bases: TGTGCCAGCAGGTCTACGACCACTTCAGGGCCGGGCTACACCTTC.

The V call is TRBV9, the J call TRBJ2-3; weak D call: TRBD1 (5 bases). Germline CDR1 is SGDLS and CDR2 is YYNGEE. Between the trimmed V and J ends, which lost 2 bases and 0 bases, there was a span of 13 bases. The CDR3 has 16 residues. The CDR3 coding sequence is TGTGCCAGCAGCGTGGCAGGGCACCGTAGCACAGATACGCAGTATTTT. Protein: CASSVAGHRSTDTQYF.

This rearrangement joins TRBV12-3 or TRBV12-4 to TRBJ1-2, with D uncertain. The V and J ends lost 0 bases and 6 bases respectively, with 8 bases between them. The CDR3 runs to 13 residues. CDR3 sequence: CASSLAGKDGYTF. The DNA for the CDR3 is TGTGCCAGCAGTTTAGCAGGCAAGGATGGCTACACCTTC.

CDR3 residues: CATSSSGTGLRNQPQHF. The CDR3 coding sequence is TGTGCCACCAGCAGTTCCGGGACAGGGCTACGGAATCAGCCCCAGCATTTT. The J gene is TRBJ1-5, the V gene TRBV15, with 9 bases identical to TRBD1. Looked up from germline, CDR1 is LNHNV and CDR2 is YYDKDF (reference sequence). CDR3 size: 17 residues. Trimming removed 3 bases from V and 4 bases from J; junction bases left unmatched: 10.

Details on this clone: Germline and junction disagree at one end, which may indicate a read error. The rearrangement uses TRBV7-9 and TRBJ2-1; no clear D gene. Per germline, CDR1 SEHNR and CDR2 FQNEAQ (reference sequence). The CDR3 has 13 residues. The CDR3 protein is CASTLTTSNEQFF. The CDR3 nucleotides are TGTGCCAGCACCTTAACCACCTCCAATGAGCAGTTCTTC.

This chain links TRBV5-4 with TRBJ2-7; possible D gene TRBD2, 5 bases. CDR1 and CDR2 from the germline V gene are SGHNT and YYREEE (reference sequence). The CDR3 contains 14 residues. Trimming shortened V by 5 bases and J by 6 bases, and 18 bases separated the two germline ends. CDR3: CASSSDGILREQYF. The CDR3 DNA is TGTGCCAGCAGTTCGGACGGGATTCTACGCGAGCAGTACTTC.

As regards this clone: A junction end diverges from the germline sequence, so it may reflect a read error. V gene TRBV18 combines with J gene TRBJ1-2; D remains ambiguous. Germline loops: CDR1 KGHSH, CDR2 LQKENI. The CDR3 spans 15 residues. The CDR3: CASSPSGTANYGYTF. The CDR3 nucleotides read TGTGCCAGCTCACCTTCGGGAACCGCTAATTATGGCTACACCTTC.

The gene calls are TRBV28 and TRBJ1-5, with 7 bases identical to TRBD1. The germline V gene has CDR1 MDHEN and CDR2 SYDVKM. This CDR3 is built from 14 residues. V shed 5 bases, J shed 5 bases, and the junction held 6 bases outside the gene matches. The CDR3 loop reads CASSPPDRYQPQHF. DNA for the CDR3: TGTGCCAGCAGTCCCCCGGACAGGTATCAGCCCCAGCATTTT.